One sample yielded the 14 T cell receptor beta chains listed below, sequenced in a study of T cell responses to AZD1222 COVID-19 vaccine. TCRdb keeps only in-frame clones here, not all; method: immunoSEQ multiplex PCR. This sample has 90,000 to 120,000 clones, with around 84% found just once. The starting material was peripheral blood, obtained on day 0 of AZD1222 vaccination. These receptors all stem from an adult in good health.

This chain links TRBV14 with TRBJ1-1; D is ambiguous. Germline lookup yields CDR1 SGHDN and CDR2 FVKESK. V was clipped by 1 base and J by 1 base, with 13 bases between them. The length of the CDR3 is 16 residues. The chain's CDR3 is CASSQGVTNWNTEAFF. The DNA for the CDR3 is TGTGCCAGCAGCCAAGGTGTTACAAACTGGAACACTGAAGCTTTCTTT. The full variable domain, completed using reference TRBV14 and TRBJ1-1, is EAGVTQFPSHSVIEKGQTVTLRCDPISGHDNLYWYRRVMGKEIKFLLHFVKESKQDESGMPNNRFLAERTGGTYSTLKVQPAELEDSGVYFCASSQGVTNWNTEAFFGQGTRLTVV.

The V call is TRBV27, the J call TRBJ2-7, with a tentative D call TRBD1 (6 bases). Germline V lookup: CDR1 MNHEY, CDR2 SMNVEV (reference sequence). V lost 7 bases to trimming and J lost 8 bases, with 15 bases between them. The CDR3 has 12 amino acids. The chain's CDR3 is CASTGRGRKQYF. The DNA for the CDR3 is TGTGCCAGCACCGGCAGGGGACGAAAGCAGTACTTC.

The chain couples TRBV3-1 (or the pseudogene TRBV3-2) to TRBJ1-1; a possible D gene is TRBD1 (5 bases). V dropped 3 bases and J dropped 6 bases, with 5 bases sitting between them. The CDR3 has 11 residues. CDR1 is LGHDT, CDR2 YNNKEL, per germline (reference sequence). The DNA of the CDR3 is TGTGCCAGCAGCCAGGGGCCTGAAGCTTTCTTT. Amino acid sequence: CASSQGPEAFF.

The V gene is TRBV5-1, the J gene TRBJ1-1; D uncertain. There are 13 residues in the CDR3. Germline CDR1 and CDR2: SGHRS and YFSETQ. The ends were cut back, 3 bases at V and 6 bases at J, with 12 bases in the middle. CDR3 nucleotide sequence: TGCGCCAGCAGCTACGAGGGCGCTTCTGAAGCTTTCTTT. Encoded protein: CASSYEGASEAFF.

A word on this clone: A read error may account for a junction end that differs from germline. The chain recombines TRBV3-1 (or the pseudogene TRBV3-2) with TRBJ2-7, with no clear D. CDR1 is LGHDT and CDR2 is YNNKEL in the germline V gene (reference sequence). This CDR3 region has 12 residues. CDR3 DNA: TGTGCCAGCAGTCGTACCGACGCCGGACGGCACTTC. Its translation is CASSRTDAGRHF.

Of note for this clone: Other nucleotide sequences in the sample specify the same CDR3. The CDR3: CASSYGGGTEAFF. In DNA form, the CDR3 reads TGTGCCAGCAGTTATGGGGGGGGCACTGAAGCTTTCTTT. The chain is built from TRBV6-5 and TRBJ1-1; TRBD1 might be the D (5 bases). The CDR3 covers 13 residues. Deletions cut 3 bases from V and 4 bases from J, with 9 bases between. Germline loops: CDR1 MNHEY, CDR2 SVGAGI.

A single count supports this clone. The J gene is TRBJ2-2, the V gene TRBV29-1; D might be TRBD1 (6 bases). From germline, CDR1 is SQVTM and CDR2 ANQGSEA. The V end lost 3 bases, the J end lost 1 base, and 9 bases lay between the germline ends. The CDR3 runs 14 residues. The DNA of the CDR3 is TGCAGCGTTGATGGGGGACAGAACACCGGGGAGCTGTTTTTT. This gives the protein CSVDGGQNTGELFF.

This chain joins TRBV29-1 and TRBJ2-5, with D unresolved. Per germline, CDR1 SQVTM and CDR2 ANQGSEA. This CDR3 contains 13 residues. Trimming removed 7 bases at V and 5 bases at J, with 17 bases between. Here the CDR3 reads CSAEGLTRETQYF. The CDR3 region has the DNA TGCAGCGCCGAAGGTCTGACCCGGGAGACCCAGTACTTC. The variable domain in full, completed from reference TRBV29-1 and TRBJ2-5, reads SAVISQKPSRDICQRGTSLTIQCQVDSQVTMMFWYRQQPGQSLTLIATANQGSEATYESGFVIDKFPISRPNLTFSTLTVSNMSPEDSSIYLCSAEGLTRETQYFGPGTRLLVL.

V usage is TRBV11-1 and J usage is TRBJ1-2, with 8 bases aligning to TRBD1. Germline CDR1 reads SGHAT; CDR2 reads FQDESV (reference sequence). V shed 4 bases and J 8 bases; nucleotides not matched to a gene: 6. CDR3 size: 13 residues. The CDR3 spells CASSSWTGIGYTF. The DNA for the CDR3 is TGTGCCAGCAGCTCCTGGACAGGGATAGGCTACACCTTC.

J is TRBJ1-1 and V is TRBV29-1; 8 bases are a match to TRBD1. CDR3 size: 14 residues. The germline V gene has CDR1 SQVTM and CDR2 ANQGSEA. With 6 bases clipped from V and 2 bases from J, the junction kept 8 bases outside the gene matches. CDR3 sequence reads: CSVILSGGNTEAFF. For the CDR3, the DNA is TGCAGCGTCATCCTTTCAGGGGGCAACACTGAAGCTTTCTTT.

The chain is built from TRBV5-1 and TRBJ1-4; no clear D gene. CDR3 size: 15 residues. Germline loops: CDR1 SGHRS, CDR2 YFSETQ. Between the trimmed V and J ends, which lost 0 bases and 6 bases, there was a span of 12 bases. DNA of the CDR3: TGCGCCAGCAGCTTGGACGGCAGGCGGGATGAAAAACTGTTTTTT. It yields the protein CASSLDGRRDEKLFF.

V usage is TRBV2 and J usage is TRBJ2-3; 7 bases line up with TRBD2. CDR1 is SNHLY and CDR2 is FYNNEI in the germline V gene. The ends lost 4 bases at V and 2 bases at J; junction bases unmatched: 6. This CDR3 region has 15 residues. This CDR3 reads CASSGRRGITDTQYF. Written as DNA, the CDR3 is TGTGCCAGCAGTGGGAGGCGGGGGATCACAGATACGCAGTATTTT.

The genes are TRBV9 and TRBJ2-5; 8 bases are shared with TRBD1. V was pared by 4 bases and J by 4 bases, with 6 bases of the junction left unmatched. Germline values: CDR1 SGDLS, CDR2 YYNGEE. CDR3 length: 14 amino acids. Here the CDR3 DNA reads TGTGCCAGCAGCCCACCGGACAGGGCAGAGACCCAGTACTTC. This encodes CASSPPDRAETQYF.

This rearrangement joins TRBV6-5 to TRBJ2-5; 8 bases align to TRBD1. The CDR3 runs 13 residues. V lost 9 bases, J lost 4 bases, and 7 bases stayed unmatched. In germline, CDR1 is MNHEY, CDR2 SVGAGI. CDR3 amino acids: CARRPGGAETQYF. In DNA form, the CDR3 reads TGTGCCAGAAGGCCAGGGGGCGCAGAGACCCAGTACTTC.